This TCR beta chain was obtained from a study of T cells after yellow fever vaccination. Study context: Fractions containing few cells were prepared with SMART-Seq v4 Ultra Low Input. Study observations and caveats: High-abundance clonotypes from the bulk population could contaminate FACS-sorted repertoires. Subsequent booster samples again held most clones from primary vaccination (more than 95% CD4, just under 90% CD8).

This clonotype was recorded many times. Its target is unknown. Researchers made TCR cDNA using 5'RACE template switching, and this step added a universal primer site and UMIs. TCRdb called the 5' RACE reads again in MiXCR, with one record for every CDR3 protein. The sample carries 200,000 to 250,000 distinct CDR3 sequences, roughly 3.3% recorded once. This CDR3 region has 13 residues. This clonotype was sampled from a man between 18 and 29 years old who received the YFV17D yellow fever vaccine. This chain connects TRBV3-2 to TRBJ2-5; TRBD2, the table's D call, lacks a check against the DNA. TRBV3-2 counts as a pseudogene. The material sequenced was CD4+ T cells sorted from PBMCs, taken 10 days after the yellow fever booster vaccination. The CDR3 sequence is CASSRVVAETQYF. The CDR3 nucleotides read TGTGCCAGCAGCCGCGTAGTCGCGGAGACCCAGTACTTC.